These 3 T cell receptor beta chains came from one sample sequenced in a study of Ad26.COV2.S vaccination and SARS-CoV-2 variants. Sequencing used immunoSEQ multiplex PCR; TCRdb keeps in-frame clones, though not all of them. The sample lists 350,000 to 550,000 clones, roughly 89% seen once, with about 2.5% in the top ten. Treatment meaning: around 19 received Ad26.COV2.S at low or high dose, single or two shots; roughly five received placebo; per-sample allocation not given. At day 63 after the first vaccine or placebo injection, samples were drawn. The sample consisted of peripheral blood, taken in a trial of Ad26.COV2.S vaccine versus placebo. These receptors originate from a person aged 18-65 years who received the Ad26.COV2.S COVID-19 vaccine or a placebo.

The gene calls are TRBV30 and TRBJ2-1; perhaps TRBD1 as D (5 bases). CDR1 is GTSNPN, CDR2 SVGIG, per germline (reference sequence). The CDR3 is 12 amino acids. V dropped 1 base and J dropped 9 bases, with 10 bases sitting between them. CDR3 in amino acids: CAWSDQGTEQFF. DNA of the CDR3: TGTGCCTGGAGTGACCAGGGTACTGAGCAGTTCTTC.

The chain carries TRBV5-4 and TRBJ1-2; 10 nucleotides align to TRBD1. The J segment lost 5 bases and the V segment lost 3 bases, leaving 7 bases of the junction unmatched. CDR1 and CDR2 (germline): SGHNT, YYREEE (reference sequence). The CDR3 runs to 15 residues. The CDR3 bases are TGTGCCAGCAGCTCAGGACAGGGGGTCCGGTATGGCTACACCTTC. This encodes CASSSGQGVRYGYTF.

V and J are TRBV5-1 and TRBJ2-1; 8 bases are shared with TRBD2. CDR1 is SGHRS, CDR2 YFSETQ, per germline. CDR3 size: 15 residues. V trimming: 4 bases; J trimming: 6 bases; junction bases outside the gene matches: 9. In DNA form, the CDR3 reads TGCGCCAGCAGCGATACCCTAGCGGGTCGCAATGAGCAGTTCTTC. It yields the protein CASSDTLAGRNEQFF.